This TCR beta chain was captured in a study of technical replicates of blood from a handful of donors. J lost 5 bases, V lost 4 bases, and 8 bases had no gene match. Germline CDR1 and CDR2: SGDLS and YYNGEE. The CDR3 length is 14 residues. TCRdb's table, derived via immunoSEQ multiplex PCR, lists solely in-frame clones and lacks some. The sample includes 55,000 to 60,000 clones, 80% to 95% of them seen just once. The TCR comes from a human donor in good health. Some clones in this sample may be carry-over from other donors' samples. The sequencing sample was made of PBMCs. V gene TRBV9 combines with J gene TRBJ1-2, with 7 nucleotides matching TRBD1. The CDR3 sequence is CASSYTGEQYGYTF. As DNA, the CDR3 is TGTGCCAGCAGCTATACAGGGGAACAGTATGGCTACACCTTC.